This passage covers 22 T cell receptor beta chains from one sample sequenced in a study of tumor-infiltrating lymphocytes in primary liver carcinoma. From 450 to 600 ng total RNA, TCR beta cDNA was generated with a primer in the constant region. Employing slightly modified ARM-PCR, three nested multiplex PCR rounds were run, and these gave rise to the TCR beta libraries. For about 11 cycles apiece, the opening two PCR rounds ran with TRBV1-TRBV30 forward primers and a C-beta reverse primer. One entry per CDR3 protein results from TCRdb running MiXCR on the multiplex PCR reads. The sample records tens of thousands of distinct CDR3 sequences, roughly 72% being singletons. The tissue used was unsorted bulk material of about 19-31 mg. RNA and DNA were co-extracted from it with the AllPrep DNA/RNA mini kit. Sequencing was carried out using tumor-adjacent normal liver tissue. These receptor sequences come from a man aged 40-55 years with primary liver carcinoma and hepatitis B virus infection.

Note on this clonotype: This may be a read error: a much more frequent sequence differs by one nucleotide. This sequence joins TRBV28 and TRBJ1-1, with TRBD1 identical over 8 bases. The CDR3 loop spans 13 amino acids. Germline V gene sequence: CDR1 MDHEN, CDR2 SYDVKM. The CDR3 sequence is CTSIRGRDTEAFF. CDR3 bases: TGTACCAGCATCAGGGGGCGGGACACTGAAGCTTTCTTT.

Sample share makes this clonotype medium-sized. The rearrangement links TRBV11-1 to TRBJ1-2, with 9 positions matching TRBD1. The CDR3 runs to 15 residues. V lost 3 bases and J lost 3; bases outside the gene matches: 5. Germline V gene sequence: CDR1 SGHAT, CDR2 FQDESV (reference sequence). Here the CDR3 reads CASSFRTGADYGYTF. The CDR3 DNA follows: TGTGCCAGCAGCTTTCGGACAGGGGCGGACTATGGCTACACCTTC.

This clonotype was observed a few times. The chain employs TRBV6-5 and TRBJ2-2; D not certain. The CDR3 spans 15 residues. Between the trimmed V and J ends, which lost 0 bases and 1 base, there was a span of 6 bases. In germline, CDR1 is MNHEY, CDR2 SVGAGI. CDR3 bases: TGTGCCAGCAGTTACTCTGGGGTGAACACCGGGGAGCTGTTTTTT. Its translation: CASSYSGVNTGELFF.

In the case of this clonotype: A read error may explain this, as a much larger clone is one base away. The CDR3 carries no conserved terminal phenylalanine or tryptophan, so it likely arises from a read error. The chain uses TRBV12-5 and TRBJ2-7, with a possible D match to TRBD1 (6 bases). Germline CDR1 is LGHNT and CDR2 is FRNRAP. The CDR3 is 15 amino acids. Trimming shortened V by 3 bases and J by 2 bases, and 14 bases separated the two germline ends. The chain's CDR3 is CASGFRPGAPYEQYL. The CDR3, as DNA: TGTGCTAGTGGTTTCCGGCCAGGGGCCCCCTACGAGCAGTACCTC.

The chain uses TRBV10-3 and TRBJ2-1; D is uncertain. Trimming took 10 bases from V and 8 from J, leaving 18 bases between them. Germline V gene data show CDR1 as ENHRY and CDR2 as SYGVKD. The CDR3 consists of 13 residues. CDR3 sequence (DNA): TGTGCCAACAGCAGTGGACCGGTCGATGAGCAGTTCTTC. Protein product: CANSSGPVDEQFF.

V and J are TRBV7-9 and TRBJ2-5, with D possibly called TRBD1 or TRBD2 (5 bases each). Germline V lookup: CDR1 SEHNR, CDR2 FQNEAQ (reference sequence). CDR3 length: 18 amino acids. The germline V and J ends were trimmed by 3 bases and 2 bases, with 22 bases remaining between them. CDR3: CASSFRDLGTAKQETQYF. CDR3 bases: TGTGCCAGCAGCTTCCGAGATCTCGGGACGGCGAAACAAGAGACCCAGTACTTC. The variable domain in full, with the rest retrieved from reference TRBV7-9 and TRBJ2-5, is DTGVSQNPRHKITKRGQNVTFRCDPISEHNRLYWYRQTLGQGPEFLTYFQNEAQLEKSRLLSDRFSAERPKGSFSTLEIQRTEQGDSAMYLCASSFRDLGTAKQETQYFGPGTRLLVL.

The chain combines TRBV28 with TRBJ2-7; the match to TRBD2 covers 7 bases. CDR3 length: 18 residues. Trimming cost V 5 bases and J 3 bases; bases outside gene matches: 19. Germline-derived CDR1 and CDR2 are MDHEN and SYDVKM. The CDR3 nucleotides are TGTGCCAGCAGTCCATTATTTGCGGGGGAACGACTACTCTACGAGCAGTACTTC. This translates into CASSPLFAGERLLYEQYF.

Note on this clonotype: Being one base from a much bigger clone, this may be a read error. The chain couples TRBV11-1 to TRBJ2-2, with D possibly TRBD2 on 6 matching bases. CDR1 is SGHAT, CDR2 FQDESV, per germline (reference sequence). The V and J ends lost 6 bases and 6 bases respectively, with 11 bases between them. This CDR3 has 13 amino acids. The DNA of the CDR3 is TGTGCCAGCAGTCTTTGGGACTCCGGGGAGCTGTTTTTT. The encoded protein is CASSLWDSGELFF.

Concerning this clonotype: At one of its ends the junction is not consistent with the germline gene, which may arise from a read error. CDR3 residues: CASGLLAHRTEAFF. As DNA, the CDR3 is TGTGCCAGCGGCTTGTTGGCTCACCGAACTGAAGCTTTCTTT. The gene calls are TRBV11-2 and TRBJ1-1, with D unclear. The length of the CDR3 is 14 residues. CDR1 SGHAT and CDR2 FQNNGV come from the germline V gene.

A word on this clonotype: Since the CDR3 does not end with the conserved phenylalanine or tryptophan, this likely comes from a read error. V and J are TRBV30 and TRBJ2-5, with D possibly TRBD2 on 7 matching bases. Germline V gene lookup returns CDR1 GTSNPN and CDR2 SVGIG (reference sequence). The CDR3 spans 13 residues. The CDR3 nucleotides are TGTACCTGGAGTGGGGGGGGGCTGGAGACCCAGTACCTC. Protein: CTWSGGGLETQYL.

Remarks on this clonotype: A junction end diverges from the germline sequence, so it may reflect a read error. This chain joins TRBV7-9 and TRBJ2-7, with 7 bases aligning to TRBD1. The CDR3 covers 14 residues. Germline V lookup: CDR1 SEHNR, CDR2 FQNEAQ (reference sequence). This CDR3 is CARGLEGGGYEHYF. CDR3 bases: TGTGCCAGAGGCTTAGAAGGGGGCGGCTACGAGCATTACTTC.

Many counts were recorded for this clonotype. The gene calls are TRBV5-4 and TRBJ2-7; 7 bases agree with TRBD1. Germline V gene lookup returns CDR1 SGHNT and CDR2 YYREEE (reference sequence). Trimming took 1 base from V and 6 from J; bases not matched to a gene: 10. The CDR3 has 15 residues. CDR3 bases: TGTGCCAGCAGCTTGACAGGGGTGTTGGTAGGCGAGCAGTACTTC. This encodes CASSLTGVLVGEQYF. Supplemented by reference TRBV5-4 and TRBJ2-7, the full variable domain reads ETGVTQSPTHLIKTRGQQVTLRCSSQSGHNTVSWYQQALGQGPQFIFQYYREEENGRGNFPPRFSGLQFPNYSSELNVNALELDDSALYLCASSLTGVLVGEQYFGPGTRLTVT.

Concerning this clonotype: A much larger clone differs by one base, so this may be a read error. The chain links TRBV4-3 to TRBJ1-3, with D possibly matching TRBD1 (5 bases). Germline lookup yields CDR1 LGHNA and CDR2 YSLEER. The V and J ends lost 3 bases and 5 bases respectively, with 11 bases between them. CDR3 length: 14 residues. As DNA, the CDR3 is TGCGCCAGCAGCCACGAGGGGTATAGAAACACCATATATTTT. Encoded protein: CASSHEGYRNTIYF.

V usage is TRBV6-6 and J usage is TRBJ2-7; possibly TRBD2 for D (5 bases). CDR3 length equals 14 residues. Germline loops: CDR1 MNHNY, CDR2 SVGAGI (reference sequence). Trimming stripped 4 bases from V and 3 bases from J, with 13 bases between. The CDR3 is CASSLDFDYYEQYF. The DNA for the CDR3 is TGTGCCAGCAGTTTGGACTTTGATTACTACGAGCAGTACTTC.

Worth noting for this clonotype: Germline and junction disagree at one end, which may indicate a read error. The V call is TRBV5-1, the J call TRBJ2-7; TRBD2 matches 7 bases. This CDR3 has 15 amino acids. CDR1 and CDR2 from the germline V gene are SGHRS and YFSETQ. CDR3 sequence (DNA): TGCGCCAGCGGCTTGGCCCCTGGGGGGGTACGAGAACAGTACTTC. Protein product: CASGLAPGGVREQYF.

Notes on this clonotype: Germline and junction disagree at one end, which may indicate a read error. The chain is built from TRBV11-2 and TRBJ1-2; D remains unclear. The V gene's germline CDR1 is SGHAT and CDR2 FQNNGV. The length of the CDR3 is 16 residues. CDR3 nucleotides: TGTACCAGCAACTTAGATTCGGTAGCCTATTCTCGAGGCTACACCTTC. It specifies CTSNLDSVAYSRGYTF. Together with reference TRBV11-2 and TRBJ1-2, the CDR3 gives the full variable domain: EAGVAQSPRYKIIEKRQSVAFWCNPISGHATLYWYQQILGQGPKLLIQFQNNGVVDDSQLPKDRFSAERLKGVDSTLKIQPAKLEDSAVYLCTSNLDSVAYSRGYTFGSGTRLTVV.

This clonotype is a singleton in its sample. A junction boundary mismatches the germline segment, possibly from a read error. The chain has TRBV12-3 or TRBV12-4 and TRBJ2-7, with D possibly being TRBD1 (6 bases). The CDR3 has 12 amino acids. This CDR3 is CASSLQGSEQYF. The CDR3 DNA follows: TGTGCCAGCAGTCTACAGGGCTCCGAGCAGTATTTC.

As for this clonotype: One junction end does not reproduce the germline sequence, and a read error may be involved. The V call is TRBV4-2, the J call TRBJ2-2, with TRBD1 matching 8 bases. Germline values: CDR1 LGHNA, CDR2 YNFKEQ. The CDR3 spans 14 residues. CDR3 region: CTSNTGGYSGELFF. The CDR3 DNA sequence: TGTACCAGCAACACAGGGGGTTACAGCGGGGAGCTGTTTTTT.

About this clonotype itself: At one boundary the junction diverges from the germline segment, which might be a read error. The CDR3 reads CASSYSTVARANSGELFF. CDR3 nucleotide sequence: TGTGCCAGCAGTTACTCGACTGTAGCGCGGGCGAACTCCGGGGAGCTGTTTTTT. V is TRBV6-5 and J is TRBJ2-2; weak D call: TRBD2 (5 bases). The CDR3 has 18 amino acids. Germline V gene sequence: CDR1 MNHEY, CDR2 SVGAGI.

As regards this clonotype: One end of the junction does not line up with germline, which may come from a read error. The V call is TRBV5-6, the J call TRBJ2-3; no definite D call. CDR1 SGHDT and CDR2 YYEEEE come from the germline V gene. This CDR3 has 16 residues. The CDR3 DNA is TGTGCCAGCAGTCCGGGCCGAGAGTCGGGCACAGATATGCAGTATTTT. The encoded protein is CASSPGRESGTDMQYF.

The V gene is TRBV4-3, the J gene TRBJ2-1; 8 nucleotides agree with TRBD2. CDR3 length: 16 residues. J gave up 2 bases and V 6 bases, and 9 bases lay outside the gene matches. Per the germline V gene, CDR1 is LGHNA and CDR2 is YSLEER. CDR3 amino acids: CASSPQAGDTYNEQFF. The CDR3 nucleotides read TGCGCCAGCAGTCCCCAAGCGGGGGACACCTACAATGAGCAGTTCTTC.

This clonotype was detected once. One end of the junction does not line up with germline, which may come from a read error. This chain links TRBV11-2 with TRBJ2-7; unclear D gene. The CDR3 sequence is 13 residues long. Per the germline V gene, CDR1 is SGHAT and CDR2 is FQNNGV. The CDR3 spells CANSFDNTYEQYF. The CDR3, as DNA: TGTGCCAACAGCTTTGACAACACCTACGAGCAATACTTC.